Here is one T cell receptor beta chain with its context. One junction end does not reproduce the germline sequence, and a read error may be involved. In the source study's methods: Nucleated cell counts were estimated from reference gene primer amplification. Measured with immunoSEQ multiplex PCR; TCRdb has only the in-frame clones, and not every one. V, J and clone size reflect that table, while D and trimming were determined from the DNA. The sample comprises 200,000 to 250,000 clones, roughly 90% of which are singletons, and less than 8% rests with the top ten. The data are from a study of blood T cell repertoires in COVID-19. Study in general: The origin of the acute and convalescent COVID-19 samples was the United States, Italy and Spain. PBMCs, B-cell-depleted T cells, or T cells were the source of the cDNA or gDNA that made up the material.

The receptor's source is a man in his sixties with acute or convalescent COVID-19. Input material: peripheral blood.

CDR3 loop: CASSETSGSYEQYF. Written as DNA, the CDR3 is TGTGCTAGCAGCGAAACTAGCGGGAGTTACGAGCAGTACTTC. The rearrangement uses TRBV7-7 and TRBJ2-7, with 11 nucleotides matching TRBD2. CDR1 is SSHAT and CDR2 is FNYEAQ in the germline V gene (reference sequence). The CDR3 loop spans 14 amino acids. The complete variable domain, with remaining parts taken from reference TRBV7-7 and TRBJ2-7, reads GAGVSQSPRYKVTKRGQDVTLRCDPISSHATLYWYQQALGQGPEFLTYFNYEAQPDKSGLPSDRFSAERPEGSISTLTIQRTEQRDSAMYRCASSETSGSYEQYFGPGTRLTVT.